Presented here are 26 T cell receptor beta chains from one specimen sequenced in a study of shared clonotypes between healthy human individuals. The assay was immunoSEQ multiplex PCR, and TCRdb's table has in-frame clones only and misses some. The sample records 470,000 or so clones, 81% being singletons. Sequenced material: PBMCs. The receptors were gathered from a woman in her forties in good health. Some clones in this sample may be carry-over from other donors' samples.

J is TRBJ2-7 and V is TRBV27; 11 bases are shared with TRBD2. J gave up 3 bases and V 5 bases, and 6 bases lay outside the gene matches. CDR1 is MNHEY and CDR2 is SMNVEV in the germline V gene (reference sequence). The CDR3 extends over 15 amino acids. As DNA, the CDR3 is TGTGCCAGCAGTCCTGGGACTAGCGGCAACTACGAGCAGTACTTC. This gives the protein CASSPGTSGNYEQYF.

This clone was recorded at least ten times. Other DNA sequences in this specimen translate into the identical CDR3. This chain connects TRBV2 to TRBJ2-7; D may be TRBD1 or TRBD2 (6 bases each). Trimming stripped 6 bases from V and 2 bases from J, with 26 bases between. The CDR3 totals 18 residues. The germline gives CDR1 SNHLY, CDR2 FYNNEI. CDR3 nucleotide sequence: TGTGCCAGCAGGGAGGGGGGCGCTGAGGCGGGACCCCCCTACGAGCAGTACTTC. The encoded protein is CASREGGAEAGPPYEQYF. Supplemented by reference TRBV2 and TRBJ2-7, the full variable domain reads EPEVTQTPSHQVTQMGQEVILRCVPISNHLYFYWYRQILGQKVEFLVSFYNNEISEKSEIFDDQFSVERPDGSNFTLKIRSTKLEDSAMYFCASREGGAEAGPPYEQYFGPGTRLTVT.

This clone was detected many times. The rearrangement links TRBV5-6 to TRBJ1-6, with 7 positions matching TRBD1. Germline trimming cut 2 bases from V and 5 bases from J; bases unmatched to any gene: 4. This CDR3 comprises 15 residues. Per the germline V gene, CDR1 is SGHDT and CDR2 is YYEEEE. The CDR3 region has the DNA TGTGCCAGCAGCTTACTAGACAGGGATAATTCACCCCTCCACTTT. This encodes CASSLLDRDNSPLHF.

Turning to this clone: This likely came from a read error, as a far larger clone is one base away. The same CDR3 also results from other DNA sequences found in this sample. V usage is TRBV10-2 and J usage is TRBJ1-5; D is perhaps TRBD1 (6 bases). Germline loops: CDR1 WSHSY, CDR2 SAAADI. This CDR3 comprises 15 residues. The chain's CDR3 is CASSEDRTRNQPQHF. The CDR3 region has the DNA TGCGCCAGCAGTGAGGACAGGACCCGCAATCAGCCCCAGCATTTC.

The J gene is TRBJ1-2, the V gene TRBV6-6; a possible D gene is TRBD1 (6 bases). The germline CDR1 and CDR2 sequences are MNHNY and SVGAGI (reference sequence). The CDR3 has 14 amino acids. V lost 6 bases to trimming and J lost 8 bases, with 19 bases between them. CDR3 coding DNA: TGTGCCAGCAGGATGACAGGCCTACCGGGGGGCTACACCTTC. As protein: CASRMTGLPGGYTF.

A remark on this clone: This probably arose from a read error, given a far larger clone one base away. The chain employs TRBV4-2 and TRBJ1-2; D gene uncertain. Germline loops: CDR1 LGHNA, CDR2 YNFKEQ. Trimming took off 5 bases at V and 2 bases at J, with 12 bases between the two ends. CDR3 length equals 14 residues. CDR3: CASSRDAGNYGYTF. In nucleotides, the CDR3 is TGTGCCAGCAGCAGGGATGCGGGGAACTATGGCTACACCTTC.

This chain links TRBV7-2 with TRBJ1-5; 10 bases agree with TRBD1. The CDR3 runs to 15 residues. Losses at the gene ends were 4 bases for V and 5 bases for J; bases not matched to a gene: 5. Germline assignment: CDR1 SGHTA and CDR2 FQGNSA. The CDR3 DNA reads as TGTGCCAGCAGCTCACGGACAGGGGGTTATCAGCCCCAGCATTTT. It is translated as CASSSRTGGYQPQHF.

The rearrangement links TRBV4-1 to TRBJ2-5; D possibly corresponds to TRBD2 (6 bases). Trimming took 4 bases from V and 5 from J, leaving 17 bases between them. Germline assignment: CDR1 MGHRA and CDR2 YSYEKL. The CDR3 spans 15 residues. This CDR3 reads CASSPPGLPSETQYF. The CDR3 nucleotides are TGCGCCAGCAGCCCCCCGGGACTTCCCTCGGAGACCCAGTACTTC.

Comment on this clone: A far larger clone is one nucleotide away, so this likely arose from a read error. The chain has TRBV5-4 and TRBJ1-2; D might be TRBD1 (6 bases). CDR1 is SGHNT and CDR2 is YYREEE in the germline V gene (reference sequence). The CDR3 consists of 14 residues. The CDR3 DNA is TGTGCCAGCAGCTTGGACAGGGAGGTCTATGGCTACGCCTTC. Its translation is CASSLDREVYGYAF.

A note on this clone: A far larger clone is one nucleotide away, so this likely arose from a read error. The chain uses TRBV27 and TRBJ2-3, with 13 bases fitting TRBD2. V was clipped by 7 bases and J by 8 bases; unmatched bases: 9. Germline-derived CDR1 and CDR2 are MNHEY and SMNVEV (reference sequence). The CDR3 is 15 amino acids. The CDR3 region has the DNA TGTGCCAGCATTGAACTAGCGGGAGGGCTAACTACGCAGTATTTT. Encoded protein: CASIELAGGLTTQYF.

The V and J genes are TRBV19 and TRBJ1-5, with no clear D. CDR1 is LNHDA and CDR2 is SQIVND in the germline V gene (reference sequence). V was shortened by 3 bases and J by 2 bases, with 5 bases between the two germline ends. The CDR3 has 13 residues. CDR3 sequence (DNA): TGTGCCAGTAGTATGAGACGCAATCAGCCCCAGCATTTT. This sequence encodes CASSMRRNQPQHF.

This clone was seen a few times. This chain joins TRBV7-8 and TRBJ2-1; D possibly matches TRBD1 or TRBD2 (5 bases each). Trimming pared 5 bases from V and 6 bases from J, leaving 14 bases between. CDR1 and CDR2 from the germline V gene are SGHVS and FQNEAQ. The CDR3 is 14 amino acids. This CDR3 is CASSSTGRSNEQFF. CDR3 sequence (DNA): TGTGCCAGCAGCAGCACGGGACGCAGCAATGAGCAGTTCTTC.

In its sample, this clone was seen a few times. CDR3 sequence: CSALRGGEQYF. As DNA, the CDR3 is TGCAGCGCCCTAAGGGGGGGCGAGCAGTACTTC. The chain recombines TRBV29-1 with TRBJ2-7; perhaps TRBD2 as D (7 bases). V shed 7 bases and J shed 6 bases, with 13 bases lying between them. The CDR3 is 11 amino acids. Germline V gives CDR1 SQVTM, CDR2 ANQGSEA.

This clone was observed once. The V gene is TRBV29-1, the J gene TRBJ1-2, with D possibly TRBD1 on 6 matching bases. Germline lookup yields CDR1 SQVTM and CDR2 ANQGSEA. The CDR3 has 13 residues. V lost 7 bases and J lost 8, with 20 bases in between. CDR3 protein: CSAGRGGAEGYTF. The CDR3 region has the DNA TGCAGCGCCGGCCGAGGGGGGGCGGAGGGCTACACCTTC.

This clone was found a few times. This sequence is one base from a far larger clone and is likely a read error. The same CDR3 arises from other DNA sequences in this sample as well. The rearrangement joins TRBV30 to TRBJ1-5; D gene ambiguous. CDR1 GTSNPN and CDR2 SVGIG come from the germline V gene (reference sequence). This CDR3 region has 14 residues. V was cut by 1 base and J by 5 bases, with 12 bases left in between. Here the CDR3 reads CAWSGGLGDQPQHF. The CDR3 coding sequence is TGTGCCTGGAGTGGGGGTTTAGGAGATCAGCCCCAGCATTTT.

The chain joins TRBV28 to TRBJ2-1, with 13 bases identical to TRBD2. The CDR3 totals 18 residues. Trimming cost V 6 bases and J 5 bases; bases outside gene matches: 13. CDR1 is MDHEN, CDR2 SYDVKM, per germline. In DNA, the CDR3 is TGTGCCAGCAGCCCGCCCCGGGAACTAGCGGGAGGGCACAATGAGCAGTTCTTC. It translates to CASSPPRELAGGHNEQFF. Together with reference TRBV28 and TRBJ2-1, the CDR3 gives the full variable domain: DVKVTQSSRYLVKRTGEKVFLECVQDMDHENMFWYRQDPGLGLRLIYFSYDVKMKEKGDIPEGYSVSREKKERFSLILESASTNQTSMYLCASSPPRELAGGHNEQFFGPGTRLTVL.

The CDR3 here is CASSLGGGVSTYEQYF. Written as DNA, the CDR3 is TGTGCCAGCAGTTTAGGGGGCGGGGTAAGCACCTACGAGCAGTACTTC. The J gene is TRBJ2-7, the V gene TRBV28; the D gene could be TRBD1 or TRBD2 (6 bases each). CDR1 MDHEN and CDR2 SYDVKM come from the germline V gene. V lost 2 bases and J lost 2, with 16 bases in between. CDR3 length: 16 residues.

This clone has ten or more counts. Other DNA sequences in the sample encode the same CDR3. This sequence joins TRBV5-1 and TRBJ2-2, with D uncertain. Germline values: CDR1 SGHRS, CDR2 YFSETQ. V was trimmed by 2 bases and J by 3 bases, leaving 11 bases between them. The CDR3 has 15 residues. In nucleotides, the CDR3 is TGCGCCAGCAGCTTCGAAACTTCCGACACCGGGGAGCTGTTTTTT. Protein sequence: CASSFETSDTGELFF.

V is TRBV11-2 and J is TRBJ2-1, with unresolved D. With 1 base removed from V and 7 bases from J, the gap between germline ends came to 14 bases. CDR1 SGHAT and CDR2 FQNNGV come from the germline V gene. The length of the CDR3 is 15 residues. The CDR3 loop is CASSLGSGWRNEQFF. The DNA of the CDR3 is TGTGCCAGCAGCTTAGGTTCGGGTTGGCGGAATGAGCAGTTCTTC.

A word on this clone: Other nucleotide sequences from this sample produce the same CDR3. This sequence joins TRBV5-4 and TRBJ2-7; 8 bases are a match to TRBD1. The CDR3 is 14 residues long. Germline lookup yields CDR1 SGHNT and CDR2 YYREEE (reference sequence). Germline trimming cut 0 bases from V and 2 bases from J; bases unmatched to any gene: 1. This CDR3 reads CASSLGTGTYEQYF. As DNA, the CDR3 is TGTGCCAGCAGCTTGGGGACAGGGACCTACGAGCAGTACTTC.

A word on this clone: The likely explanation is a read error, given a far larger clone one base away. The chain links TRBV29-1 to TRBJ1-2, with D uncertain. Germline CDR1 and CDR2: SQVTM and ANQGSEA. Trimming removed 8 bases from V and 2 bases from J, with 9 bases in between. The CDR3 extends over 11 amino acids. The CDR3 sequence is CSTGDNYGYTF. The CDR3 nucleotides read TGCAGCACGGGAGACAACTATGGCTACACCTTC.

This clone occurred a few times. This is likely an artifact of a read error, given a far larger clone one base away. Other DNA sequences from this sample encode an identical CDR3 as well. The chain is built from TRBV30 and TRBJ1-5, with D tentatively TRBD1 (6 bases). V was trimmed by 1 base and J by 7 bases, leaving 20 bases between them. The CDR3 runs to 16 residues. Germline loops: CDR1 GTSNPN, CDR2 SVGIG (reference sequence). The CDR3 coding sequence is TGTGCCTGGAGTGGCGGTGGGGGGCAGGAGAACCAGCCCCAGCATTTT. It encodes CAWSGGGGQENQPQHF. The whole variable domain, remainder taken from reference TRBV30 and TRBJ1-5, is SQTIHQWPATLVQPVGSPLSLECTVEGTSNPNLYWYRQAAGRGLQLLFYSVGIGQISSEVPQNLSASRPQDRQFILSSKKLLLSDSGFYLCAWSGGGGQENQPQHFGDGTRLSIL.

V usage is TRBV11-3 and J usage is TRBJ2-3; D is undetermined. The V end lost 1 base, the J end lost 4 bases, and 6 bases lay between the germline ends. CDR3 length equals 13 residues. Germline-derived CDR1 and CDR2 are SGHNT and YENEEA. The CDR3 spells CASSLGQADTQYF. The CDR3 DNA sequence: TGTGCCAGCAGCTTAGGCCAGGCAGATACGCAGTATTTT.

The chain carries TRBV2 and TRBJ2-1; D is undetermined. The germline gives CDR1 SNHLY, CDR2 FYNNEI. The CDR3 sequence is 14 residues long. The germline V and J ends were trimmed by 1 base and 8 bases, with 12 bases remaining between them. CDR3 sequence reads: CASSEDLSIDEQFF. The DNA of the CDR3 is TGTGCCAGCAGTGAAGACCTTAGCATCGATGAGCAGTTCTTC.

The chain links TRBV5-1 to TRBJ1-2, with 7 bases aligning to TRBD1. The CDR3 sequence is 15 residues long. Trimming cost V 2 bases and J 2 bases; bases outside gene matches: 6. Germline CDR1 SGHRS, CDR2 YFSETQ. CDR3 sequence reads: CASSFTRQGNYGYTF. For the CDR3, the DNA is TGCGCCAGCAGCTTTACGAGACAGGGCAACTATGGCTACACCTTC. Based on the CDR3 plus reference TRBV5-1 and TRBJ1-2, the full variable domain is KAGVTQTPRYLIKTRGQQVTLSCSPISGHRSVSWYQQTPGQGLQFLFEYFSETQRNKGNFPGRFSGRQFSNSRSEMNVSTLELGDSALYLCASSFTRQGNYGYTFGSGTRLTVV.

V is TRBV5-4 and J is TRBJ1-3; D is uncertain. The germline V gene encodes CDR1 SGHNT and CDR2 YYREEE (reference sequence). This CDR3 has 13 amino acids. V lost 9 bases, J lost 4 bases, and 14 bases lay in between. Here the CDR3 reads CATHSSQGNTIYF. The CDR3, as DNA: TGTGCCACCCATTCATCCCAAGGAAACACCATATATTTT. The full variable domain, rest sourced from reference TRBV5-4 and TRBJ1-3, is ETGVTQSPTHLIKTRGQQVTLRCSSQSGHNTVSWYQQALGQGPQFIFQYYREEENGRGNFPPRFSGLQFPNYSSELNVNALELDDSALYLCATHSSQGNTIYFGEGSWLTVV.